What follows are 30 T cell receptor beta chains derived from one specimen sequenced in a study of shared clonotypes between healthy human individuals. TCRdb keeps only in-frame clones here, not all; method: immunoSEQ multiplex PCR. The sample lists around 1.9 million clones; 85% to 95% were seen once. As defined, naive CD8 cells were CD45RO-negative and positively selected for CCR7, with terminally differentiated effector memory CD45RA+ cells excluded. Sequenced material: naive CD8+ T cells from PBMCs. Receptor source: a man aged 18 to 35 in good health. Some clones in this sample may be carry-over from other donors' samples.

This chain connects TRBV2 to TRBJ1-4; D is ambiguous. The CDR3 has 15 residues. V lost 2 bases and J 4 bases, leaving 11 bases between the germline ends. The germline V gene has CDR1 SNHLY and CDR2 FYNNEI. Here the CDR3 DNA reads TGTGCCAGCAGTGAAAGCTTGTCGAGTAATGAAAAACTGTTTTTT. It encodes CASSESLSSNEKLFF.

The chain carries TRBV27 and TRBJ2-4, with 7 bases lining up with TRBD1. The CDR3 is made up of 19 amino acids. Looked up from germline, CDR1 is MNHEY and CDR2 is SMNVEV (reference sequence). Unmatched junction bases numbered 15, after V lost 4 bases and J lost 0 bases. The CDR3 DNA follows: TGTGCCAGCAGTTCCCCCCGACAGGGACACCGAACAGCCAAAAACATTCAGTACTTC. The encoded protein is CASSSPRQGHRTAKNIQYF.

This chain uses TRBV5-1 with TRBJ2-5; 8 bases are a match to TRBD1. J gave up 0 bases and V 6 bases, and 16 bases lay outside the gene matches. CDR3 size: 18 residues. The V gene's germline CDR1 is SGHRS and CDR2 YFSETQ. CDR3: CASTSGTGAIKYQETQYF. The CDR3 nucleotides are TGCGCCAGCACATCCGGGACAGGCGCGATCAAATACCAAGAGACCCAGTACTTC.

V is TRBV7-9 and J is TRBJ1-3; D is uncertain. The germline CDR1 and CDR2 sequences are SEHNR and FQNEAQ (reference sequence). V lost 1 base, J lost 7 bases, and 8 bases lay in between. This CDR3 region has 13 residues. This CDR3 is CASSLVRGNTIYF. The DNA for the CDR3 is TGTGCCAGCAGCTTAGTTCGCGGGAACACCATATATTTT.

The J gene is TRBJ1-2, the V gene TRBV12-5; D gene ambiguous. The ends were cut back, 7 bases at V and 3 bases at J, with 15 bases in the middle. Germline V gives CDR1 LGHNT, CDR2 FRNRAP. This CDR3 spans 14 amino acids. CDR3 bases: TGTGCTAGTGTACTCCTTCACCGCCACTATGGCTACACCTTC. Its translation: CASVLLHRHYGYTF.

The rearrangement uses TRBV2 and TRBJ1-1; maybe TRBD1 (6 bases). Germline CDR1 is SNHLY and CDR2 is FYNNEI. The CDR3 extends over 15 amino acids. With 5 bases removed from V and 6 bases from J, the gap between germline ends came to 19 bases. The chain's CDR3 is CASSPTGWTNAEAFF. CDR3 in DNA: TGTGCCAGCAGTCCTACAGGGTGGACCAACGCTGAAGCTTTCTTT.

This clone was detected only once. The rearrangement uses TRBV13 and TRBJ2-1; unclear D gene. V was trimmed by 7 bases and J by 12 bases, leaving 22 bases between them. Germline-derived CDR1 and CDR2 are PRHDT and FYEKMQ (reference sequence). The CDR3 has 14 residues. CDR3 bases: TGTGCCAGCACCTCTTCCGAGCCTACAATGAGGCAGTTCTTC. This codes for CASTSSEPTMRQFF.

The V gene is TRBV7-3, the J gene TRBJ2-3; 9 bases line up with TRBD2. The V gene end was trimmed by 5 bases and the J gene end by 0 bases; junction bases not matched to a gene: 12. Germline V gene lookup returns CDR1 SGHTA and CDR2 FQGTGA. This CDR3 has 18 amino acids. This CDR3 reads CASSALLSGSRSTDTQYF. The DNA for the CDR3 is TGTGCCAGCAGCGCCCTCCTTAGCGGGAGCAGGAGCACAGATACGCAGTATTTT.

The CDR3 nucleotides read TGTGCCACCCCTACCAGGCAGGGAGAAGCTTTCTTT. The encoded protein is CATPTRQGEAFF. This rearrangement joins TRBV2 to TRBJ1-1, with a weak D call TRBD1 (5 bases). Germline CDR1 is SNHLY and CDR2 is FYNNEI. V was trimmed by 10 bases and J by 8 bases, leaving 17 bases between them. The length of the CDR3 is 12 residues.

This chain connects TRBV11-3 to TRBJ2-7; TRBD2 is a possible D gene (5 bases). Between the trimmed V and J ends, which lost 1 base and 3 bases, there was a span of 13 bases. This CDR3 has 15 amino acids. Germline V lookup: CDR1 SGHNT, CDR2 YENEEA. This CDR3 is CASSLGPGFHYEQYF. The CDR3 DNA reads TGTGCCAGCAGCTTAGGCCCGGGATTTCACTACGAGCAGTACTTC.

The J gene is TRBJ2-7, the V gene TRBV28, with D perhaps TRBD1 (5 bases). The germline CDR1 and CDR2 sequences are MDHEN and SYDVKM. Trimming left V 4 bases short and J 3 bases short, with 22 bases between. The CDR3 has 17 residues. As DNA, the CDR3 is TGTGCCAGCAGTTCGTACGGACACGGAGTACCCCTCTACGAGCAGTACTTC. It yields the protein CASSSYGHGVPLYEQYF.

Details on this clone: The junction shows a germline mismatch at one end, possibly a read error. The rearrangement uses TRBV29-1 and TRBJ1-2, with 8 bases identical to TRBD1. The germline gives CDR1 SQVTM, CDR2 ANQGSEA. The CDR3 loop spans 11 amino acids. The CDR3 DNA follows: TGTATGATCGGACAGGGCTATGGCTACACCTTC. This gives the protein CMIGQGYGYTF. Full variable domain (remainder filled in from reference TRBV29-1 and TRBJ1-2): SAVISQKPSRDICQRGTSLTIQCQVDSQVTMMFWYRQQPGQSLTLIATANQGSEATYESGFVIDKFPISRPNLTFSTLTVSNMSPEDSSIYLCMIGQGYGYTFGSGTRLTVV.

The V call is TRBV25-1, the J call TRBJ2-5; 7 bases fit TRBD1. Germline V CDR1 and CDR2: MGHDK, SYGVNS. The CDR3 spans 14 residues. The CDR3 here is CAATPGQIQETQYF. The CDR3 nucleotides read TGTGCAGCCACACCGGGACAGATACAAGAGACCCAGTACTTC.

The V gene is TRBV23-1, the J gene TRBJ1-1, with D perhaps TRBD1 (6 bases). TRBV23-1 is annotated as an ORF whose role is uncertain. V gave up 0 bases and J gave up 1 base, with 9 bases separating them. There are 15 residues in the CDR3. Here the CDR3 DNA reads TGCGCCAGCAGTCAATCGGGGGCGAGGAACACTGAAGCTTTCTTT. Translation gives CASSQSGARNTEAFF.

V gene TRBV27 combines with J gene TRBJ1-2; tentative D call: TRBD1 (5 bases). Trimming stripped 6 bases from V and 6 bases from J, with 17 bases between. Germline lookup yields CDR1 MNHEY and CDR2 SMNVEV (reference sequence). This CDR3 comprises 14 residues. In DNA form, the CDR3 reads TGTGCCAGCAGGCCACTCGGGACTGATGATGGCTACACCTTC. It codes for CASRPLGTDDGYTF.

This rearrangement joins TRBV5-6 to TRBJ1-6; D might be TRBD1 (6 bases). Trimming took 2 bases from V and 7 from J, leaving 10 bases between them. Germline assignment: CDR1 SGHDT and CDR2 YYEEEE. The CDR3 length is 14 residues. The DNA of the CDR3 is TGTGCCAGCAGCTTAGGGCAGGGGAATTCACCCCTCCACTTT. Protein sequence: CASSLGQGNSPLHF.

V usage is TRBV4-2 and J usage is TRBJ2-1, with D tentatively TRBD2 (6 bases). The V gene's germline CDR1 is LGHNA and CDR2 YNFKEQ. Trimming left V 0 bases short and J 7 bases short, with 16 bases between. The CDR3 spans 16 residues. The CDR3 nucleotides read TGTGCCAGCAGCCAAGATGCCGGGAGTACTTGGAATGAGCAGTTCTTC. Protein sequence: CASSQDAGSTWNEQFF.

The chain employs TRBV6-1 and TRBJ2-1; D unclear. The CDR3 length is 13 residues. The germline gives CDR1 MNHNS, CDR2 SASEGT. Trimming shortened V by 5 bases and J by 6 bases, and 11 bases separated the two germline ends. CDR3 sequence (DNA): TGTGCCAGCAGTCTATCTATATTCAATGAGCAGTTCTTC. Its translation: CASSLSIFNEQFF.

The chain has TRBV4-3 and TRBJ2-7; 13 nucleotides align to TRBD2. Trimming removed 0 bases from V and 7 bases from J; junction bases left unmatched: 12. The CDR3 sequence is 18 residues long. Germline CDR1 LGHNA, CDR2 YSLEER. The CDR3 spells CASSQEAAGGLAGNEQYF. The CDR3, as DNA: TGCGCCAGCAGCCAAGAGGCAGCCGGGGGACTAGCGGGAAATGAGCAGTACTTC.

Note on this clone: Different DNA sequences within this sample yield the same CDR3. The CDR3 bases are TGTGCCAGCAGTTTTGCAGGGGCCAACGTCCTGACTTTC. As protein: CASSFAGANVLTF. The V and J genes are TRBV28 and TRBJ2-6; D gene unclear. The CDR3 has 13 residues. Germline V lookup: CDR1 MDHEN, CDR2 SYDVKM. V lost 3 bases and J lost 4, with 4 bases in between.

The count of this clone is one. The sample holds other DNA sequences that translate to the same CDR3. V and J are TRBV27 and TRBJ1-2; tentatively, D is TRBD1 (5 bases). The CDR3 covers 13 residues. Germline CDR1 is MNHEY and CDR2 is SMNVEV (reference sequence). With 5 bases removed from V and 5 bases from J, the gap between germline ends came to 12 bases. CDR3 in DNA: TGTGCCAGCAGTCCGGGGGTGAGGTATGGCTACACCTTC. Translation: CASSPGVRYGYTF.

The chain couples TRBV27 to TRBJ2-1; possible D gene TRBD2, 6 bases. CDR1 and CDR2 from the germline V gene are MNHEY and SMNVEV (reference sequence). Trimming stripped 10 bases from V and 15 bases from J, with 28 bases between. The CDR3 runs 14 residues. For the CDR3, the DNA is TGTGCCACCTACCCGGGAGATTTCGGGAAAGGTCCGTTCTTC. Residues: CATYPGDFGKGPFF.

The J gene is TRBJ2-3, the V gene TRBV5-6, with a tentative D call TRBD1 (6 bases). The V and J ends lost 4 bases and 4 bases respectively, with 16 bases between them. The CDR3 totals 15 residues. CDR1 is SGHDT, CDR2 YYEEEE, per germline. The CDR3 region has the DNA TGTGCCAGCAGCACATACAGGGCGGGCCCAGATACGCAGTATTTT. This gives the protein CASSTYRAGPDTQYF.

The V gene is TRBV7-3, the J gene TRBJ1-1; D remains unclear. CDR1 is SGHTA and CDR2 is FQGTGA in the germline V gene. Trimming stripped 1 base from V and 8 bases from J, with 14 bases between. This CDR3 is 14 amino acids long. The CDR3 sequence is CASSLRKGPSEAFF. The CDR3, as DNA: TGTGCCAGCAGCTTAAGGAAGGGCCCCTCGGAAGCTTTCTTT.

This sequence joins TRBV28 and TRBJ1-2; unclear D gene. The germline V and J ends were trimmed by 1 base and 2 bases, with 8 bases remaining between them. Germline V gives CDR1 MDHEN, CDR2 SYDVKM. CDR3 length: 14 residues. CDR3 in amino acids: CASSLFASNYGYTF. The CDR3 DNA reads as TGTGCCAGCAGTTTATTTGCATCCAACTATGGCTACACCTTC.

The chain combines TRBV27 with TRBJ2-5, with a tentative D call TRBD2 (5 bases). The CDR3 is 15 amino acids. V lost 3 bases to trimming and J lost 2 bases, with 13 bases between them. Germline V CDR1 and CDR2: MNHEY, SMNVEV (reference sequence). Written as DNA, the CDR3 is TGTGCCAGCAGTTTTGTGAGGGCGCCGCAAGAGACCCAGTACTTC. Translated: CASSFVRAPQETQYF.

CDR3 loop: CATPTSPQQGSTDTQYF. The CDR3, as DNA: TGCGCCACCCCTACCTCTCCACAACAGGGGAGCACAGATACGCAGTATTTT. The rearrangement links TRBV5-1 to TRBJ2-3, with 7 bases aligning to TRBD1. Germline assignment: CDR1 SGHRS and CDR2 YFSETQ. This CDR3 contains 17 residues. J gave up 0 bases and V 9 bases, and 16 bases lay outside the gene matches.

This rearrangement joins TRBV9 to TRBJ2-2; tentatively, D is TRBD1 (6 bases). V shed 0 bases and J shed 3 bases, with 12 bases lying between them. Germline CDR1 is SGDLS and CDR2 is YYNGEE. The CDR3 is 16 residues long. The CDR3 reads CASSVATGMDTGELFF. The CDR3 DNA sequence: TGTGCCAGCAGCGTAGCTACAGGGATGGACACCGGGGAGCTGTTTTTT.

This clone was seen once. The rearrangement joins TRBV2 to TRBJ2-7, with 7 bases that match TRBD2. The J segment lost 3 bases and the V segment lost 3 bases, leaving 11 bases of the junction unmatched. Per germline, CDR1 SNHLY and CDR2 FYNNEI. This CDR3 spans 16 amino acids. The CDR3 DNA is TGTGCCAGCAGTGAGCGCTGGGGGGGTCTGGGCTACGAGCAGTACTTC. Translated: CASSERWGGLGYEQYF. The entire variable domain, with the rest obtained from reference TRBV2 and TRBJ2-7, is as follows: EPEVTQTPSHQVTQMGQEVILRCVPISNHLYFYWYRQILGQKVEFLVSFYNNEISEKSEIFDDQFSVERPDGSNFTLKIRSTKLEDSAMYFCASSERWGGLGYEQYFGPGTRLTVT.

The rearrangement joins TRBV7-8 to TRBJ1-5; tentatively, D is TRBD1 (5 bases). V lost 4 bases and J 5 bases, leaving 15 bases between the germline ends. The germline CDR1 and CDR2 sequences are SGHVS and FQNEAQ. The CDR3 covers 15 residues. The CDR3 nucleotides read TGTGCCAGCAGCTCTAGTGGGCAGGGACATCAGCCCCAGCATTTT. It yields the protein CASSSSGQGHQPQHF.